These T cell receptor beta chains were read from a single sample in a study of cytomegalovirus exposure and HLA in healthy donors. Data came from immunoSEQ multiplex PCR; TCRdb stores just in-frame clones and leaves some out. The sample shows tens of thousands of clones, over 70% of them seen only once. The sequenced sample was PBMCs. Source of these receptors: a woman in her 50s in good health and CMV-seropositive. The CDR3 runs from the conserved cysteine through the conserved F or W. Each record gives: J gene, clone size, V gene, D gene, CDR3 protein, CDR3 DNA. A D gene is named only where the DNA matches it firmly. The size entry is marked missing in some rows and otherwise reads once, few, many or a size class.

TRBJ1-1	NA	TRBV5-1	NA	CASSLRAGEGGVGTEAFF	TGCGCCAGCAGCTTGAGGGCAGGGGAGGGAGGAGTAGGCACTGAAGCTTTCTTT
TRBJ2-3	NA	TRBV5-1	NA	CASSPGARDDTDTQYF	TGCGCCAGCAGCCCTGGCGCGCGGGACGACACAGATACGCAGTATTTT
TRBJ2-6	few	TRBV19	TRBD1	CASIPGQRGAGANVLTF	TGTGCCAGTATTCCGGGACAGCGCGGTGCTGGGGCCAACGTCCTGACTTTC
TRBJ1-1	NA	TRBV5-4	NA	CASSSPTVGAFF	TGTGCCAGCAGCTCCCCGACAGTTGGAGCTTTCTTT
TRBJ1-5	few	TRBV5-8	TRBD1	CASSSYRGREPQHF	TGTGCCAGCAGTTCATACAGGGGGCGAGAGCCCCAGCATTTT
TRBJ1-1	NA	TRBV2	NA	CASSVKTRSTEAFF	TGTGCCAGCAGTGTGAAGACCCGGAGCACTGAAGCTTTCTTT
TRBJ1-3	NA	TRBV1	NA	CTSKGTGCDTIYF	TGCACCAGCAAAGGGACAGGGTGCGACACCATATATTTT
TRBJ2-3	NA	TRBV29-1	TRBD2	CSVGGGRTDTQYF	TGCAGCGTTGGGGGGGGTCGCACAGATACGCAGTATTTT
TRBJ2-1	few	TRBV11-3	TRBD2	CASSLGLSGAPNEQFF	TGTGCCAGCAGCCTGGGACTAAGCGGAGCCCCCAATGAGCAGTTCTTC
TRBJ2-7	NA	TRBV2	TRBD2	CARSSGGAGGEQYF	TGTGCCAGGTCTAGCGGGGGGGCCGGGGGCGAGCAGTACTTC
TRBJ1-1	NA	TRBV7-3	NA	CASSITPGAEAFF	TGTGCCAGCAGCATCACACCAGGGGCTGAAGCTTTCTTT
TRBJ2-3	NA	TRBV5-4	NA	CASSLTSPTDTQYF	TGTGCCAGCAGCCTTACTAGCCCCACAGATACGCAGTATTTT
TRBJ2-1	NA	TRBV11-3	TRBD2	CASSSPGLLNEQFF	TGTGCCAGCAGCTCCCCGGGACTACTCAATGAGCAGTTCTTC
TRBJ2-1	NA	TRBV7-6	TRBD2	CASSLPGPTGGEQFF	TGTGCCAGCAGTTTACCGGGACCCACGGGGGGTGAGCAGTTCTTC
TRBJ2-4	once	TRBV15	TRBD2	CATSRRVAGDIQYF	TGTGCCACCAGCAGAAGGGTAGCGGGCGACATTCAGTACTTC
TRBJ2-1	NA	TRBV10-2	NA	CASSERGNEQFF	TGCGCCAGCAGTGAACGGGGGAATGAGCAGTTCTTC
TRBJ1-2	NA	TRBV7-3	TRBD1	CASSRDSLGGYTF	TGTGCCAGCAGCCGGGACAGCCTGGGGGGCTACACCTTC
TRBJ2-4	NA	TRBV10-3	NA	CAISASLAKNIQYF	TGTGCCATCTCGGCTAGCTTAGCCAAAAACATTCAGTACTTC
TRBJ1-2	NA	TRBV4-1	NA	CASSHLRQYGYTF	TGCGCCAGCAGCCATCTTCGACAGTATGGCTACACCTTC
TRBJ2-2	NA	TRBV2	NA	CASSFDSTGELFF	TGTGCCAGCAGTTTTGACAGCACCGGGGAGCTGTTTTTT
TRBJ2-2	few	TRBV5-4	TRBD2	CASSFKLAGLNTGELFF	TGTGCCAGCAGCTTTAAACTAGCGGGCTTGAACACCGGGGAGCTGTTTTTT
TRBJ2-5	NA	TRBV10-3	NA	CAISEPLGGGETQYF	TGTGCCATCAGTGAGCCCCTCGGGGGAGGAGAGACCCAGTACTTC
TRBJ2-2	NA	TRBV4-1	TRBD2	CASRSAGGLGELFF	TGCGCCAGCAGATCGGCGGGAGGTCTCGGGGAGCTGTTTTTT
TRBJ2-2	NA	TRBV7-9	TRBD2	CASSLAALAGVANTGELFF	TGTGCCAGCAGCTTAGCGGCACTAGCGGGGGTAGCGAACACCGGGGAGCTGTTTTTT
TRBJ2-1	NA	TRBV27	TRBD2	CASSPVLAVRGDEQFF	TGTGCCAGCAGTCCGGTACTAGCGGTTAGAGGCGATGAGCAGTTCTTC
TRBJ1-1	NA	TRBV11-1	TRBD1	CASSKGTGGTTEAFF	TGTGCCAGCAGCAAGGGGACAGGGGGGACCACTGAAGCTTTCTTT
TRBJ1-6	NA	TRBV7-3	TRBD1	CANSRRGTGNSPLHF	TGTGCCAACAGCCGCCGGGGGACAGGGAATTCACCCCTCCACTTT
TRBJ1-5	NA	TRBV12-5	NA	CASGPAGASNQPQHF	TGTGCTAGTGGTCCCGCAGGGGCTAGCAATCAGCCCCAGCATTTT
TRBJ1-5	once	TRBV30	TRBD1	CAWSETGGQPQHF	TGTGCCTGGAGCGAGACAGGGGGGCAGCCCCAGCATTTT
TRBJ2-6	NA	TRBV5-8	NA	CASSLVLNSGANVLTF	TGTGCCAGCAGCCTGGTGCTAAACTCTGGGGCCAACGTCCTGACTTTC
TRBJ2-1	few	TRBV11-3	NA	CASSLEGGEEDEQFF	TGTGCCAGCAGCTTAGAGGGGGGAGAAGAAGATGAGCAGTTCTTC
TRBJ1-2	NA	TRBV30	NA	CAWTQDQGNYGYTF	TGTGCCTGGACCCAAGATCAGGGAAACTATGGCTACACCTTC
TRBJ2-2	NA	TRBV9	NA	CASSGRTYTGELFF	TGTGCCAGCAGCGGGCGGACTTACACCGGGGAGCTGTTTTTT
TRBJ2-4	NA	TRBV19	NA	CASSIGTINIQYF	TGTGCCAGTAGTATAGGGACTATCAACATTCAGTACTTC
TRBJ2-7	NA	TRBV11-2	NA	CASSPRFRDYEQYF	TGTGCCAGCAGCCCTCGTTTTCGAGACTACGAGCAGTACTTC
TRBJ2-3	NA	TRBV7-9	TRBD2	CASSGAGASLGTDTQYF	TGTGCCAGCAGTGGAGCGGGGGCCTCCCTAGGCACAGATACGCAGTATTTT
TRBJ2-7	NA	TRBV9	NA	CASSFDSYEQYF	TGTGCCAGCAGTTTCGACAGCTACGAGCAGTACTTC
TRBJ1-3	NA	TRBV19	TRBD1	CASSLLPGQSLSGNTIYF	TGTGCCAGTAGTCTTCTCCCGGGACAGTCTCTCTCTGGAAACACCATATATTTT
TRBJ1-1	few	TRBV11-3	NA	CASTRRRDGEAFF	TGTGCCAGCACCCGCCGCAGGGATGGTGAAGCTTTCTTT
TRBJ2-3	NA	TRBV6-1	TRBD1	CASSVGQGTDTQYF	TGTGCCAGCAGTGTAGGACAGGGGACAGATACGCAGTATTTT
TRBJ1-5	NA	TRBV19	NA	CASSIENTRNQPQHF	TGTGCCAGTAGTATAGAGAATACTCGCAATCAGCCCCAGCATTTT